This TCR beta chain was sequenced during a study of cytomegalovirus exposure and HLA in healthy donors. Notes on the study in general: A later look showed TCR association rates differing by HLA locus, highest for DRB1 and lowest for HLA-C.

This CDR3 region has 14 residues. CDR1 SSHAT and CDR2 FNYEAQ come from the germline V gene (reference sequence). Comment on this clone: No antigen is known for it. The junction differs from germline at one of its ends, possibly a read error.

The PCR used 60 Vbeta and 13 Jbeta primers. Libraries were prepared by immunoSEQ multiplex PCR; TCRdb keeps only in-frame clonotypes and omits some of them. The sample records 90,000 to 120,000 clones, roughly 82% being singletons. The V gene is TRBV7-7, the J gene TRBJ2-5; perhaps TRBD1 as D (6 bases). Sequencing was done on a sample of PBMCs. The clonotype comes from a man in his thirties or forties in good health and CMV-seropositive. CDR3 bases: TGTGCTAGCAGCTTAGTACCAGGGGTGGAGACCCAGTACTTC. It is translated as CASSLVPGVETQYF.